A single sample gave rise to the 7 T cell receptor beta chains below, sequenced in a study of blood T cells in healthy people across ages. The second PCR ran roughly 6 to 12 cycles with a sample-barcoded 5' primer and J-beta primers. TCRdb reanalysed the 5' RACE reads using MiXCR and keeps one entry per CDR3 protein. This sample yields approximately 2,000,000 distinct CDR3 sequences, of which about 39% are seen a single time; more than 20% belongs to the top ten. Sequencing used blood. The origin of the receptors is a human donor in good health.

This rearrangement joins TRBV4-1 to TRBJ1-2; perhaps TRBD1 as D (5 bases). CDR1 is MGHRA, CDR2 YSYEKL, per germline. The CDR3 contains 14 residues. Trimming left V 0 bases short and J 6 bases short, with 11 bases between. The CDR3 region has the DNA TGCGCCAGCAGCCAAGAACAGGAGGTCGATGGCTACACCTTC. Amino acid sequence: CASSQEQEVDGYTF.

V gene TRBV4-1 combines with J gene TRBJ2-3, with TRBD2 identical over 12 bases. Germline V gives CDR1 MGHRA, CDR2 YSYEKL. The V gene end was trimmed by 11 bases and the J gene end by 3 bases; junction bases not matched to a gene: 12. This CDR3 spans 16 amino acids. The CDR3 loop is CAGGQLAGGRTDTQYF. In DNA, the CDR3 is TGCGCCGGCGGCCAACTAGCGGGGGGCCGTACAGATACGCAGTATTTT.

This clonotype was seen only a few times. V and J are TRBV7-8 and TRBJ2-7; 10 nucleotides match TRBD1. The CDR3 totals 15 residues. Germline loops: CDR1 SGHVS, CDR2 FQNEAQ. V was clipped by 3 bases and J by 5 bases; unmatched bases: 7. The CDR3 sequence: CASSLVWTGGNEQYF. The CDR3 DNA reads as TGTGCCAGCAGCTTGGTTTGGACAGGGGGTAACGAGCAGTACTTC. Together with reference TRBV7-8 and TRBJ2-7, the CDR3 gives the full variable domain: GAGVSQSPRYKVAKRGQDVALRCDPISGHVSLFWYQQALGQGPEFLTYFQNEAQLDKSGLPSDRFFAERPEGSVSTLKIQRTQQEDSAVYLCASSLVWTGGNEQYFGPGTRLTVT.

The chain uses TRBV7-3 and TRBJ2-3; no clear D gene. Trimming removed 0 bases from V and 1 base from J, with 8 bases in between. The CDR3 has 15 amino acids. Germline V lookup: CDR1 SGHTA, CDR2 FQGTGA. DNA of the CDR3: TGTGCCAGCAGCTTAACTAGGCAGGGCACAGATACGCAGTATTTT. This translates into CASSLTRQGTDTQYF. The complete variable domain, with remaining parts taken from reference TRBV7-3 and TRBJ2-3, reads GAGVSQTPSNKVTEKGKYVELRCDPISGHTALYWYRQSLGQGPEFLIYFQGTGAADDSGLPNDRFFAVRPEGSVSTLKIQRTERGDSAVYLCASSLTRQGTDTQYFGPGTRLTVL.

The genes are TRBV27 and TRBJ2-3, with TRBD2 matching 7 bases. The CDR3 is 16 amino acids. The V segment lost 5 bases and the J segment 2 bases; nucleotides outside the gene matches: 10. Germline V gene lookup returns CDR1 MNHEY and CDR2 SMNVEV (reference sequence). The CDR3 is CASSVSKRGPTDTQYF. The DNA for the CDR3 is TGTGCCAGCAGTGTTTCCAAGCGGGGCCCCACAGATACGCAGTATTTT.

The chain recombines TRBV12-5 with TRBJ2-1, with D perhaps matching TRBD1 (6 bases). Germline CDR1 reads LGHNT; CDR2 reads FRNRAP. The CDR3 contains 15 residues. Trimming removed 6 bases from V and 8 bases from J, with 20 bases in between. Written as DNA, the CDR3 is TGTGCTAGTGGCCGGACCCTAACAGGGTTCGATGAGCAGTTCTTC. The encoded protein is CASGRTLTGFDEQFF.

This rearrangement joins TRBV9 to TRBJ2-7, with 7 nucleotides matching TRBD1. J gave up 5 bases and V 0 bases, and 8 bases lay outside the gene matches. This CDR3 is built from 15 residues. Germline values: CDR1 SGDLS, CDR2 YYNGEE. The CDR3 bases are TGTGCCAGCAGCGTAGGCGTGACAGGGTCCGACGAGCAGTACTTC. Encoded protein: CASSVGVTGSDEQYF.